Listed below are T cell receptor beta chains from one sample, sequenced in a study of blood T cell repertoires in COVID-19. The table came from immunoSEQ multiplex PCR; TCRdb's copy has only in-frame clones and leaves some out. The table includes under 250,000 clones, about four fifths detected once. The source material was peripheral blood. Receptors originate from a young woman with acute or convalescent COVID-19. The CDR3 runs from the conserved cysteine through the conserved F or W. Each record gives: V gene, clone size, D gene, J gene, CDR3 DNA, CDR3 protein. D genes are given only for firm matches. Some rows have no size entry. The others give once, few or many, or a class for an expanded clone.

>TRBV14|.|TRBD2|TRBJ2-1
TGTGCCAGCAGCCCACTAGCGGGAGGGGGAGGCAATGAGCAGTTCTTC
CASSPLAGGGGNEQFF
>TRBV9|.|TRBD2|TRBJ2-7
TGTGCCAGCAGCGTAGCTACCGGGACTAGGGGAAACGAGCAGTACTTC
CASSVATGTRGNEQYF
>TRBV9|.|.|TRBJ2-3
TGTGCCAGCAGCGTGGTGGCTAGCACAGATACGCAGTATTTT
CASSVVASTDTQYF
>TRBV11-2|.|.|TRBJ2-4
TGTGCCAGCAGCTCCCCTGGGAGTAGAAGAGCCAAAAACATTCAGTACTTC
CASSSPGSRRAKNIQYF
>TRBV27|.|.|TRBJ1-4
TGTGCCAGCAGTTTATCAGGGGGGGGCGCCGGAAAACTGTTTTTT
CASSLSGGGAGKLFF
>TRBV25-1|once|TRBD2|TRBJ2-3
TGTGCCAGCAGCGTGACGACCCTTGGGGGGACTAGCGCGGATACGCAGTATTTT
CASSVTTLGGTSADTQYF
>TRBV7-2|few|TRBD1|TRBJ2-7
TGTGCCAGCAGCTTAGGTGAGACAGGGCGCTACGAGCAGTACTTC
CASSLGETGRYEQYF
>TRBV11-1|.|TRBD1|TRBJ2-7
TGTGCCAGCAGCCGGGGGACAGGGATGGCCTACGAGCAGTACTTC
CASSRGTGMAYEQYF
>TRBV27|few|TRBD2|TRBJ2-2
TGTGCCAGCAGTTTATATGGGACTAGCGGAACCGGGGAGCTGTTTTTT
CASSLYGTSGTGELFF
>TRBV12-3/TRBV12-4|.|.|TRBJ2-5
TGTGCCAGCAGTCCCGGGATGGGAGAGACCCAGTACTTC
CASSPGMGETQYF
>TRBV12-2|.|.|TRBJ2-1
TGTGCAAGTCGCTCGAGGGCGATCGGGCCCTCAGACTACAATGAGCAGTTCTTC
CASRSRAIGPSDYNEQFF
>TRBV7-9|.|.|TRBJ2-2
TGTGCCAGCAGCTTACGGTCCGGAGCCGGGGAGCTGTTTTTT
CASSLRSGAGELFF
>TRBV18|.|TRBD2|TRBJ2-3
TGTGCCAGCTCACCAAGGACTAGTACTACAGATACGCAGTATTTT
CASSPRTSTTDTQYF
>TRBV9|.|TRBD2|TRBJ2-3
TGTGCCAGCAGCGTAGGAGTAGCGGGAGGATCAGATACGCAGTATTTT
CASSVGVAGGSDTQYF
>TRBV28|.|TRBD1|TRBJ1-2
TGTGCCAGCACCCGGGACAGGGCCTATGGCTACACCTTC
CASTRDRAYGYTF
>TRBV29-1|.|TRBD1|TRBJ2-3
TGCAGCGTTGAGGAGACAGGGGGATTGACAGATACGCAGTATTTT
CSVEETGGLTDTQYF
>TRBV15|.|.|TRBJ1-6
TGTGCCACCAGCAGAGGGTATGGCGGCTATAATTCACCCCTCCACTTT
CATSRGYGGYNSPLHF
>TRBV5-1|many|.|TRBJ2-7
TGCGCCAGCAGCTTAGGAGGTTTCTACGAGCAGTACTTC
CASSLGGFYEQYF
>TRBV6-5|.|TRBD2|TRBJ2-1
TGTGCCAGCAGTTCCGGACTAGCGGGTGAGGTCAGCGAGCAGTTCTTC
CASSSGLAGEVSEQFF
>TRBV18|.|.|TRBJ2-7
TGTGCCAGCTCACTCCGAGGGACTCCCTCCAATTGGGATGAGCAGTACTTC
CASSLRGTPSNWDEQYF
>TRBV5-1|.|.|TRBJ1-4
TGCGCCAGCAGCTTCGCCGGGACATCCAATACTGAAAAACTGTTTTTT
CASSFAGTSNTEKLFF
>TRBV27|.|TRBD1|TRBJ2-7
TGTGCCAGCAGCCGGACAGGGGGCTACTCCTACGAGCAGTACTTC
CASSRTGGYSYEQYF
>TRBV3-1/TRBV3-2|few|.|TRBJ2-1
TGTGCCAGCAGCCAATACCCCCAGGGATACAATGAGCAGTTCTTC
CASSQYPQGYNEQFF
>TRBV4-2|.|TRBD2|TRBJ2-7
TGTGCCAGCAGCCAAGATCAGCGGGAGAGCTCCTACGAGCAGTACTTC
CASSQDQRESSYEQYF
>TRBV13|.|.|TRBJ1-1
TGTGCCACCAAGGTCCGGGGGATGGACACTGAAGCTTTCTTT
CATKVRGMDTEAFF
>TRBV11-2|.|TRBD2|TRBJ2-3
TGTGCCAGCAGCTCGTTGGGACTAGGTAGAACGCAGTATTTT
CASSSLGLGRTQYF
>TRBV15|.|TRBD1|TRBJ2-2
TGTGCCACCAGCCCCCACGGGCAGGGGGTCGTTACGAACACCGGGGAGCTGTTTTTT
CATSPHGQGVVTNTGELFF
>TRBV29-1|.|.|TRBJ1-1
TGCAGCGTTGCGTCACAATTGAACACTGAAGCTTTCTTT
CSVASQLNTEAFF
>TRBV30|.|.|TRBJ1-4
TGTGCCTGGAACTCGGACAGCTTGGGAGAAAAACTGTTTTTT
CAWNSDSLGEKLFF
>TRBV9|.|.|TRBJ2-1
TGTGCCAGCAGCGTAGAACCAAGTGGAGGGGCCCTCCAGTTCTTC
CASSVEPSGGALQFF
>TRBV5-5|.|.|TRBJ1-1
TGTGCCAGCAGCTTGGCCTGGGACACCATGAACACTGAAGCTTTCTTT
CASSLAWDTMNTEAFF
>TRBV6-2/TRBV6-3|once|.|TRBJ1-5
TGTGCCAGCAGTTATTGGGCCGAGATAAATCAGCCCCAGCATTTT
CASSYWAEINQPQHF
>TRBV7-3|.|.|TRBJ2-2
TGTGCCAGCAGCTCCCCCGGTTCCGGGGAGCTGTTTTTT
CASSSPGSGELFF
>TRBV7-2|once|.|TRBJ1-1
TGTGCCAGCGGCCAGAACAGGGTTGGGACTGAAGCTTTCTTT
CASGQNRVGTEAFF
>TRBV29-1|.|.|TRBJ2-1
TGCAGCGTTGAAGTCGGTAGCGGACTGTACAATGAGCAGTTCTTC
CSVEVGSGLYNEQFF
>TRBV10-2|.|.|TRBJ1-3
TGCGCCAGCAGGGGGGCGGCACCCTCTGGAAACACCATATATTTT
CASRGAAPSGNTIYF
>TRBV29-1|once|.|TRBJ1-2
TGCAGCGTTGAGATAGGTCAGGGTGAGGGCTACACCTTC
CSVEIGQGEGYTF
>TRBV3-1/TRBV3-2|.|TRBD1|TRBJ2-1
TGTGCCAGCAGCCAATCCAAGACAGGGTCGGCAGGAGGGTTCTTC
CASSQSKTGSAGGFF
>TRBV3-1/TRBV3-2|once|TRBD2|TRBJ2-1
TGTGCCAGCAGCCGCGGGACTAGCGGGAGCCAGTCCTACAATGAGCAGTTCTTC
CASSRGTSGSQSYNEQFF
>TRBV7-9|few|.|TRBJ1-1
TGTGCCAGCAGAAAACACGAACAAACTGAAGCTTTCTTT
CASRKHEQTEAFF
>TRBV6-2/TRBV6-3|.|TRBD2|TRBJ2-1
TGTGCCAGCAGTTACAAGCGGGAGGGCCAACTTGACCAGTTCTTC
CASSYKREGQLDQFF
>TRBV4-3|.|.|TRBJ1-2
TGCGCCAGCAGCCAATCCTACAGGGAGTACTATGGCTACACCTTC
CASSQSYREYYGYTF
>TRBV6-5|.|.|TRBJ2-5
TGTGCCAGCAGTCAACAGGGACGGAAAGAGACCCAGTACTTC
CASSQQGRKETQYF
>TRBV3-1/TRBV3-2|.|.|TRBJ1-5
TGTGCCAGCAGCCAAGGACGGGGAGCTCTATCGCCCCAGCATTTT
CASSQGRGALSPQHF
>TRBV29-1|.|TRBD1|TRBJ2-7
TGCAGCGTTGAAGGACAGGGGGCATCGGACGAGCAGTACTTC
CSVEGQGASDEQYF
>TRBV28|.|.|TRBJ1-2
TGTGCCAGCAGGGTTTCCTCGGGGGGCTACACCTTC
CASRVSSGGYTF
>TRBV4-1|.|TRBD1|TRBJ2-7
TGCGCCAGCAGCCACGAGGGACAGGACTACGAGCAGTACTTC
CASSHEGQDYEQYF
>TRBV30|.|.|TRBJ2-3
TGTGCCTGGACAGGGGAGGGTACAGATACGCAGTATTTT
CAWTGEGTDTQYF
>TRBV5-1|.|.|TRBJ2-1
TGCGCCAGCAGTCATCGAAGGACTCCTGCCTACAATGAGCAGTTCTTC
CASSHRRTPAYNEQFF
>TRBV5-1|once|.|TRBJ1-2
TGCGCCAGCAGAGGCCAGGGCCCTAACTATGGCTACACCTTC
CASRGQGPNYGYTF